These 21 T cell receptor beta chains share one sample of origin, sequenced in a study of early stage breast cancer tumors. Sequenced by immunoSEQ multiplex PCR; TCRdb stores in-frame clones only, minus some. The sample comprises about 51,000 clones, around 78% of which are singletons, and around 3.4% rests with the top ten. The material sequenced was blood. Receptors were obtained from a person aged 40 to 50 with breast cancer.

CDR3: CASSLGRAGNEQFF. The CDR3, as DNA: TGTGCCAGCAGCTTAGGGAGGGCTGGCAATGAGCAGTTCTTC. The chain carries TRBV7-9 and TRBJ2-1, with D perhaps matching TRBD2 (6 bases). V was shortened by 1 base and J by 6 bases, with 10 bases between the two germline ends. The CDR3 loop spans 14 amino acids. Germline assignment: CDR1 SEHNR and CDR2 FQNEAQ (reference sequence).

This rearrangement joins TRBV4-1 to TRBJ2-5; 10 positions agree with TRBD2. The CDR3 is made up of 15 amino acids. Germline V gene lookup returns CDR1 MGHRA and CDR2 YSYEKL. Trimming cost V 5 bases and J 3 bases; bases outside gene matches: 6. DNA of the CDR3: TGCGCCAGCAGCTACCGGCTAGCGGGAGAAGAGACCCAGTACTTC. It translates to CASSYRLAGEETQYF.

The sample holds one count of this clone. The CDR3 nucleotides read TGCAGCGTTGTGACAGGGGGGATAGATACGCAGTATTTT. Its protein is CSVVTGGIDTQYF. V and J are TRBV29-1 and TRBJ2-3; TRBD1 matches 9 bases. There are 13 residues in the CDR3. The germline gives CDR1 SQVTM, CDR2 ANQGSEA. J lost 5 bases, V lost 4 bases, and 4 bases had no gene match.

The chain links TRBV6-1 to TRBJ2-5, with D perhaps matching TRBD1 (5 bases). CDR1 and CDR2 (germline): MNHNS, SASEGT. The ends were cut back, 7 bases at V and 7 bases at J, with 19 bases in the middle. CDR3 length: 14 amino acids. As DNA, the CDR3 is TGTGCCAGCACCCCGTATGACAGATCGGGGACCCAGTACTTC. Amino acids: CASTPYDRSGTQYF.

This CDR3 reads CASSIDPHRVGGNQPQHF. The CDR3 nucleotides read TGTGCCAGTAGTATAGATCCACACAGGGTAGGGGGCAATCAGCCCCAGCATTTT. The chain links TRBV19 to TRBJ1-5; a weak D match, TRBD1 (6 bases). The CDR3 length is 18 residues. Germline lookup yields CDR1 LNHDA and CDR2 SQIVND (reference sequence). Trimming removed 0 bases at V and 2 bases at J, with 17 bases between.

This rearrangement joins TRBV6-1 to TRBJ2-5, with TRBD2 matching 15 bases. Losses at the gene ends were 6 bases for V and 5 bases for J; bases not matched to a gene: 4. Germline CDR1 is MNHNS and CDR2 is SASEGT. CDR3 size: 15 residues. CDR3 nucleotides: TGTGCCAGCAGCTGGACTAGCGGGAGGGTGGAGACCCAGTACTTC. The encoded protein is CASSWTSGRVETQYF.

V and J are TRBV4-1 and TRBJ2-7, with D possibly being TRBD1 (5 bases). V lost 4 bases and J 6 bases, leaving 19 bases between the germline ends. The CDR3 has 15 amino acids. The germline V gene has CDR1 MGHRA and CDR2 YSYEKL. CDR3 nucleotide sequence: TGCGCCAGCAGCCGCCAAGAGGTCCCAGGGCTCGAGCAGTACTTC. Protein: CASSRQEVPGLEQYF.

This clone appeared a single time. The rearrangement joins TRBV7-2 to TRBJ2-7; D gene unclear. Trimming took off 7 bases at V and 5 bases at J, with 9 bases between the two ends. CDR1 is SGHTA, CDR2 FQGNSA, per germline. CDR3 length: 11 amino acids. The CDR3 DNA is TGTGCCAGCACCTCAGGCGACGAGCAGTACTTC. It codes for CASTSGDEQYF.

The chain is built from TRBV11-2 and TRBJ2-1, with D possibly TRBD2 on 5 matching bases. The germline CDR1 and CDR2 sequences are SGHAT and FQNNGV. Deletions cut 2 bases from V and 2 bases from J, with 13 bases between. CDR3 length: 16 residues. The CDR3 protein is CASSLTPGLTYNEQFF. The CDR3 DNA reads TGTGCCAGCAGCTTAACCCCCGGACTGACCTACAATGAGCAGTTCTTC.

The J gene is TRBJ1-2, the V gene TRBV7-2; weak D call: TRBD1 (6 bases). The CDR3 is 14 amino acids. The ends were cut back, 1 base at V and 8 bases at J, with 14 bases in the middle. Germline V CDR1 and CDR2: SGHTA, FQGNSA. CDR3 residues: CASSLGDILEGYTF. CDR3 sequence (DNA): TGTGCCAGCAGCTTAGGGGACATTCTTGAGGGCTACACCTTC.

The chain employs TRBV15 and TRBJ2-7, with 7 bases that match TRBD1. Germline CDR1 and CDR2: LNHNV and YYDKDF (reference sequence). Germline trimming cut 4 bases from V and 1 base from J; bases unmatched to any gene: 4. The CDR3 spans 14 residues. In DNA, the CDR3 is TGTGCCACCAGCACGACAGGGATGTCCTACGAGCAGTACTTC. Translating it yields CATSTTGMSYEQYF. Supplemented by reference TRBV15 and TRBJ2-7, the full variable domain reads DAMVIQNPRYQVTQFGKPVTLSCSQTLNHNVMYWYQQKSSQAPKLLFHYYDKDFNNEADTPDNFQSRRPNTSFCFLDIRSPGLGDTAMYLCATSTTGMSYEQYFGPGTRLTVT.

This clone was counted a few times. This rearrangement joins TRBV30 to TRBJ2-5; 9 bases fit TRBD1. Germline assignment: CDR1 GTSNPN and CDR2 SVGIG (reference sequence). The CDR3 spans 16 residues. With V trimmed by 3 bases and J by 2 bases, 10 bases remained unmatched. This chain's CDR3 is CAWRSSWDREQETQYF. CDR3 nucleotides: TGTGCCTGGAGGTCCTCTTGGGACAGGGAGCAAGAGACCCAGTACTTC.

The V call is TRBV7-8, the J call TRBJ2-1; tentative D call: TRBD1 (6 bases). The CDR3 has 15 residues. V gave up 0 bases and J gave up 6 bases, with 12 bases separating them. Germline loops: CDR1 SGHVS, CDR2 FQNEAQ. This CDR3 reads CASSLARGAGNEQFF. CDR3 DNA sequence: TGTGCCAGCAGCTTAGCCAGGGGCGCGGGCAATGAGCAGTTCTTC.

This clone came up a few times. The chain uses TRBV19 and TRBJ2-2, with D perhaps TRBD2 (5 bases). From germline, CDR1 is LNHDA and CDR2 SQIVND (reference sequence). The CDR3 is made up of 15 amino acids. V lost 3 bases to trimming and J lost 4 bases, with 12 bases between them. CDR3 nucleotide sequence: TGTGCCAGTAGTATTATAGTGAGGGCCACCGGGGAGCTGTTTTTT. It is translated as CASSIIVRATGELFF.

The chain joins TRBV7-8 to TRBJ2-1; D uncertain. Germline CDR1 SGHVS, CDR2 FQNEAQ. Between the trimmed V and J ends, which lost 4 bases and 4 bases, there was a span of 11 bases. The CDR3 runs 14 residues. CDR3 sequence reads: CASSSADVYNEQFF. CDR3 DNA sequence: TGTGCCAGCAGCTCCGCGGACGTTTACAATGAGCAGTTCTTC.

CDR3 DNA sequence: TGTGCCAGCAGCCCTCAGTCCTACGAGCAGTACTTC. This encodes CASSPQSYEQYF. The chain recombines TRBV11-3 with TRBJ2-7; unclear D gene. The germline gives CDR1 SGHNT, CDR2 YENEEA. V was pared by 5 bases and J by 1 base, with 6 bases between. The CDR3 has 12 amino acids.

The J gene is TRBJ1-3, the V gene TRBV30; the D is unclear. The CDR3 is 14 amino acids. Trimming stripped 0 bases from V and 0 bases from J, with 6 bases between. Germline lookup yields CDR1 GTSNPN and CDR2 SVGIG (reference sequence). The CDR3 nucleotides read TGTGCCTGGAGTGTAGCCAGCTCTGGAAACACCATATATTTT. Amino acid sequence: CAWSVASSGNTIYF.

The V gene is TRBV18, the J gene TRBJ1-2, with D perhaps TRBD1 (6 bases). The germline V and J ends were trimmed by 1 base and 6 bases, with 9 bases remaining between them. The CDR3 has 13 residues. The germline gives CDR1 KGHSH, CDR2 LQKENI. The CDR3 loop reads CASSPRQEDGYTF. The CDR3 DNA sequence: TGTGCCAGCTCACCACGACAGGAAGATGGCTACACCTTC.

This sequence joins TRBV5-1 and TRBJ1-2; 7 bases agree with TRBD1. Germline CDR1 SGHRS, CDR2 YFSETQ. The CDR3 is made up of 16 amino acids. V shed 0 bases and J 8 bases; nucleotides not matched to a gene: 13. CDR3 sequence: CASSLEGGTAPRGYTF. CDR3 bases: TGCGCCAGCAGCTTGGAGGGTGGGACAGCCCCTCGGGGCTACACCTTC. Filled out from reference TRBV5-1 and TRBJ1-2, the complete variable domain reads KAGVTQTPRYLIKTRGQQVTLSCSPISGHRSVSWYQQTPGQGLQFLFEYFSETQRNKGNFPGRFSGRQFSNSRSEMNVSTLELGDSALYLCASSLEGGTAPRGYTFGSGTRLTVV.

J is TRBJ2-1 and V is TRBV5-1, with 11 bases identical to TRBD1. Trimming cost V 0 bases and J 2 bases; bases outside gene matches: 1. The CDR3 is 16 amino acids. The germline gives CDR1 SGHRS, CDR2 YFSETQ. CDR3 DNA: TGCGCCAGCAGCTTGGGGGGACAGGGGGCCTACAATGAGCAGTTCTTC. Translating gives CASSLGGQGAYNEQFF.

This chain connects TRBV12-5 to TRBJ1-5, with 7 bases that match TRBD1. The CDR3 runs to 13 residues. Germline trimming cut 3 bases from V and 4 bases from J; bases unmatched to any gene: 0. The germline V gene has CDR1 LGHNT and CDR2 FRNRAP. Written as DNA, the CDR3 is TGTGCTAGTGGTTTACAGGGGAATCAGCCCCAGCATTTT. It translates to CASGLQGNQPQHF. The full variable domain, completed using reference TRBV12-5 and TRBJ1-5, is DARVTQTPRHKVTEMGQEVTMRCQPILGHNTVFWYRQTMMQGLELLAYFRNRAPLDDSGMPKDRFSAEMPDATLATLKIQPSEPRDSAVYFCASGLQGNQPQHFGDGTRLSIL.